This TCR beta chain was observed in a study of blood T cell repertoires in COVID-19. Germline CDR1 is SQVTM and CDR2 is ANQGSEA. V lost 0 bases and J 4 bases, leaving 12 bases between the germline ends. This CDR3 has 14 amino acids. Here immunoSEQ multiplex PCR was the method, and the copy in TCRdb shows in-frame clones only, minus some. The repertoire includes about 250,000 clones, more than 75% of them detected once, and under 2% sits in the top ten. This clonotype was sampled from a man in his forties who had recovered from COVID-19. What was sequenced was PBMCs or T cells enriched from blood (not recorded which). The chain recombines TRBV29-1 with TRBJ1-2, with D tentatively TRBD1 (5 bases). The CDR3 is CSVEDPRALYGYTF. The CDR3 coding sequence is TGCAGCGTTGAAGATCCCAGGGCCCTCTATGGCTACACCTTC.